Below are 18 T cell receptor beta chains sequenced from a single sample in a study of blood T cell repertoires in COVID-19. Here immunoSEQ multiplex PCR was the method, and the copy in TCRdb shows in-frame clones only, minus some. The top ten clones hold about 3.1% of a sample with about 250,000 clones, over 65% of them seen once. The sequenced material came from peripheral blood. The receptors come from a woman of 80 years or more with acute or convalescent COVID-19.

The chain is built from TRBV7-2 and TRBJ1-5; TRBD1 matches at 8 bases. The CDR3 sequence is 16 residues long. Looked up from germline, CDR1 is SGHTA and CDR2 is FQGNSA. Trimming took 4 bases from V and 2 from J; bases not matched to a gene: 7. CDR3 protein: CASSWGGTGGNQPQHF. CDR3 nucleotide sequence: TGTGCCAGCAGCTGGGGCGGGACAGGTGGCAATCAGCCCCAGCATTTT.

The chain uses TRBV5-1 and TRBJ2-3; 14 bases fit TRBD2. The germline gives CDR1 SGHRS, CDR2 YFSETQ. With 4 bases clipped from V and 4 bases from J, the junction kept 5 bases outside the gene matches. The CDR3 covers 16 residues. CDR3 DNA sequence: TGCGCCAGCAGCATCGGGACTAGCGGGAGTTCAGATACGCAGTATTTT. Translation: CASSIGTSGSSDTQYF.

The count of this clone is one. The chain links TRBV20-1 to TRBJ2-1, with 12 bases lining up with TRBD2. This CDR3 has 17 residues. The V and J ends lost 3 bases and 9 bases, in that order; junction bases with no gene match: 15. Germline loops: CDR1 DFQATT, CDR2 SNEGSKA (reference sequence). CDR3 DNA: TGCAGTGCTAGTCTCTGGGGGACTAGCGGGCCCGCGGGTGAGCAGTTCTTC. Translated, it gives CSASLWGTSGPAGEQFF.

This chain connects TRBV3-1 (or the pseudogene TRBV3-2) to TRBJ1-3; TRBD1 matches 8 bases. After removal of 5 bases from V and 1 base from J, the junction contained 7 bases not matched to a gene. In germline, CDR1 is LGHDT, CDR2 YNNKEL (reference sequence). CDR3 size: 16 residues. CDR3 protein: CASSAGQGRSGNTIYF. The CDR3 region has the DNA TGTGCCAGCAGCGCCGGACAGGGAAGGTCTGGAAACACCATATATTTT.

This chain uses TRBV27 with TRBJ1-1, with 7 bases aligning to TRBD1. V shed 4 bases, J shed 0 bases, and the junction held 5 bases outside the gene matches. Per germline, CDR1 MNHEY and CDR2 SMNVEV (reference sequence). The length of the CDR3 is 15 residues. The CDR3 DNA reads TGTGCCAGCAGTTGGGCAGGGGGGTTGAACACTGAAGCTTTCTTT. Amino acids: CASSWAGGLNTEAFF.

As to this clone: This same CDR3 is encoded by further DNA sequences in the sample. This chain connects TRBV6-2 or TRBV6-3 to TRBJ1-2; D may be TRBD1 (5 bases). CDR3 size: 13 residues. The germline V gene encodes CDR1 MNHEY and CDR2 SVGEGT. Trimming took 6 bases from V and 7 from J, leaving 15 bases between them. CDR3 bases: TGTGCCAGCAGCCCTGGACAACCCCCTGGCTACACCTTC. Translating it yields CASSPGQPPGYTF.

The chain carries TRBV6-1 and TRBJ1-2; TRBD1 matches 12 bases. CDR3 length equals 17 residues. Losses at the gene ends were 4 bases for V and 2 bases for J; bases not matched to a gene: 8. Looked up from germline, CDR1 is MNHNS and CDR2 is SASEGT. The CDR3 bases are TGTGCCAGCAGTGCAGCGGGACAGGGGGCGGGGAACTATGGCTACACCTTC. Translation: CASSAAGQGAGNYGYTF.

This clone was counted only a few times. J is TRBJ2-5 and V is TRBV5-1, with 11 bases matching TRBD2. The CDR3 is 15 residues long. Germline values: CDR1 SGHRS, CDR2 YFSETQ. The trim removed 5 bases at V and 7 bases at J, leaving 10 bases unmatched. The CDR3 is CASRATSGSQGTQYF. The CDR3 bases are TGCGCCAGCAGGGCCACTAGCGGGAGTCAGGGGACCCAGTACTTC.

This clone came up once. This chain connects TRBV11-1 to TRBJ2-2, with 7 bases that match TRBD2. The junction had 12 bases not matched to a gene; V was cut back by 11 bases and J by 0 bases. CDR3 length equals 16 residues. CDR1 is SGHAT, CDR2 FQDESV, per germline (reference sequence). The CDR3 nucleotides read TGTGCCGCGGTCCCTTCAGCGGGAACGAACACCGGGGAGCTGTTTTTT. It specifies CAAVPSAGTNTGELFF.

This sequence joins TRBV7-9 and TRBJ1-2; D possibly corresponds to TRBD1 (6 bases). V was clipped by 0 bases and J by 2 bases, with 13 bases between them. This CDR3 contains 16 residues. Per the germline V gene, CDR1 is SEHNR and CDR2 is FQNEAQ (reference sequence). CDR3 residues: CASSLAVPQGNYGYTF. The CDR3, as DNA: TGTGCCAGCAGCTTAGCGGTTCCGCAGGGGAACTATGGCTACACCTTC.

The chain joins TRBV5-6 to TRBJ1-4; a possible D gene is TRBD1 (5 bases). The CDR3 runs 13 residues. Per the germline V gene, CDR1 is SGHDT and CDR2 is YYEEEE. Trimming pared 1 base from V and 13 bases from J, leaving 14 bases between. CDR3 nucleotides: TGTGCCAGCAGCTTGAGAAGGGGCCAAAGACTGTTTTTT. Amino acids: CASSLRRGQRLFF. The full variable domain, in which reference TRBV5-6 and TRBJ1-4 provide the parts outside the CDR3, is DAGVTQSPTHLIKTRGQQVTLRCSPKSGHDTVSWYQQALGQGPQFIFQYYEEEERQRGNFPDRFSGHQFPNYSSELNVNALLLGDSALYLCASSLRRGQRLFFGSGTQLSVL.

This clone has only one observation. The rearrangement joins TRBV2 to TRBJ1-3; D uncertain. V was pared by 2 bases and J by 0 bases, with 11 bases between. Germline V gives CDR1 SNHLY, CDR2 FYNNEI. The CDR3 totals 16 residues. This chain's CDR3 is CASSEQAIFSGNTIYF. The CDR3 nucleotides are TGTGCCAGCAGTGAACAGGCCATCTTCTCTGGAAACACCATATATTTT. Using reference TRBV2 and TRBJ1-3 for the parts outside the CDR3, the full variable domain is EPEVTQTPSHQVTQMGQEVILRCVPISNHLYFYWYRQILGQKVEFLVSFYNNEISEKSEIFDDQFSVERPDGSNFTLKIRSTKLEDSAMYFCASSEQAIFSGNTIYFGEGSWLTVV.

This clone occurred many times. The gene calls are TRBV6-2 or TRBV6-3 and TRBJ2-7, with 7 bases aligning to TRBD2. The V segment lost 4 bases and the J segment 0 bases; nucleotides outside the gene matches: 3. The CDR3 sequence is 14 residues long. Germline CDR1 reads MNHEY; CDR2 reads SVGEGT. CDR3 in amino acids: CASSSPSGSYEQYF. CDR3 nucleotide sequence: TGTGCCAGCAGTTCTCCTAGCGGCTCCTACGAGCAGTACTTC.

The genes are TRBV7-9 and TRBJ1-5; 8 bases line up with TRBD1. CDR3 length: 19 amino acids. The trim removed 5 bases at V and 0 bases at J, leaving 15 bases unmatched. CDR1 is SEHNR and CDR2 is FQNEAQ in the germline V gene (reference sequence). CDR3 loop: CASSDMLTGADYSNQPQHF. DNA of the CDR3: TGTGCCAGCAGCGACATGCTGACAGGGGCTGACTATAGCAATCAGCCCCAGCATTTT.

The chain is built from TRBV6-6 and TRBJ1-2; 9 bases are shared with TRBD1. With V trimmed by 4 bases and J by 8 bases, 8 bases remained unmatched. Germline CDR1 MNHNY, CDR2 SVGAGI (reference sequence). The CDR3 sequence is 14 residues long. The CDR3 spells CASSLNRGLGGYTF. The DNA of the CDR3 is TGTGCCAGCAGTTTAAACAGGGGGCTGGGCGGCTACACCTTC.

The chain recombines TRBV5-1 with TRBJ1-1; 9 positions match TRBD1. The CDR3 covers 14 residues. The germline V gene encodes CDR1 SGHRS and CDR2 YFSETQ. The ends lost 0 bases at V and 11 bases at J; junction bases unmatched: 8. The CDR3, as DNA: TGCGCCAGCAGCTTGGTCCCCGGGACAGGGAATGCTTTCTTT. This sequence encodes CASSLVPGTGNAFF. The variable domain in full, with the rest retrieved from reference TRBV5-1 and TRBJ1-1, is KAGVTQTPRYLIKTRGQQVTLSCSPISGHRSVSWYQQTPGQGLQFLFEYFSETQRNKGNFPGRFSGRQFSNSRSEMNVSTLELGDSALYLCASSLVPGTGNAFFGQGTRLTVV.

This chain joins TRBV5-1 and TRBJ2-7; D is uncertain. CDR3 length: 13 residues. Trimming took 4 bases from V and 8 from J, leaving 16 bases between them. Germline V gene sequence: CDR1 SGHRS, CDR2 YFSETQ. The CDR3: CASSVRQDHQQYF. In DNA form, the CDR3 reads TGCGCCAGCAGCGTGCGCCAGGATCACCAGCAGTACTTC.

V usage is TRBV18 and J usage is TRBJ1-1; 9 bases line up with TRBD1. Per the germline V gene, CDR1 is KGHSH and CDR2 is LQKENI. V trimming: 2 bases; J trimming: 6 bases; junction bases outside the gene matches: 7. The CDR3 contains 15 residues. The CDR3 bases are TGTGCCAGCTCACCATACCCGGACAGGGGCGCTGAAGCTTTCTTT. As protein: CASSPYPDRGAEAFF.